This T cell receptor beta chain was profiled in a study of radiotherapy plus CTLA-4 blockade in lung cancer. Study-wide background: In under 20% of patients, objective responses were seen; 30% to 35% had disease control.

Patients with chemo-refractory metastatic non-small-cell lung cancer received focal radiation plus CTLA-4 blockade with ipilimumab. The germline CDR1 and CDR2 sequences are SGHTA and FQGNSA. Trimming shortened V by 1 base and J by 3 bases, and 10 bases separated the two germline ends. The CDR3 totals 14 residues. A word on this clone: Its antigen remains unidentified.

Using immunoSEQ multiplex PCR, the repertoire was profiled, and TCRdb retains in-frame clones only, with some absent. The table lists 90,000 to 100,000 clones, 82% of them singletons. Study results and limitations: Alongside interferon-beta, early blood T cell clone dynamics were reportedly the best predictor of response.

The material was peripheral blood, obtained from a patient treated with radiotherapy plus ipilimumab. The rearrangement links TRBV7-2 to TRBJ2-7; maybe TRBD2 (6 bases). The clonotype comes from a human donor with non-small cell lung cancer that progressed on radiotherapy plus ipilimumab. The chain's CDR3 is CASSLGFSGYEQYF. In nucleotides, the CDR3 is TGTGCCAGCAGCTTAGGTTTTAGCGGCTACGAGCAGTACTTC. The full variable domain, in which reference TRBV7-2 and TRBJ2-7 provide the parts outside the CDR3, is GAGVSQSPSNKVTEKGKDVELRCDPISGHTALYWYRQSLGQGLEFLIYFQGNSAPDKSGLPSDRFSAERTGGSVSTLTIQRTQQEDSAVYLCASSLGFSGYEQYFGPGTRLTVT.